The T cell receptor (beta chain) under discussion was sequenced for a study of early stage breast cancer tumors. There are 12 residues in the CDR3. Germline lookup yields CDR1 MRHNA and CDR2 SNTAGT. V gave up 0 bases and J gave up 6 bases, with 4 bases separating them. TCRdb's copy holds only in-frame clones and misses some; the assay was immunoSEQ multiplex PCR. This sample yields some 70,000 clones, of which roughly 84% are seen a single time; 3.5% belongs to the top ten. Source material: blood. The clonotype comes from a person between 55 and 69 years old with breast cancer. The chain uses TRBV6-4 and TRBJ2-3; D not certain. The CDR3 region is CASSDSTDTQYF. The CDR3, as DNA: TGTGCCAGCAGTGACTCTACTGATACGCAGTATTTT.